A selection of T cell receptor beta chains follows, all from one sample in a study of shared clonotypes between healthy human individuals. Clones were read by immunoSEQ multiplex PCR, and TCRdb kept only the in-frame ones, dropping some. This sample has over a million clones, with around 82% found just once. Sequencing was done on a sample of memory CD4+ T cells from PBMCs. Receptor source: a man between 18 and 29 years old in good health. Some clones in this sample may be carry-over from other donors' samples. Each CDR3 is given with its conserved first and last residue.

TRBV7-3,CASSLTFGGDAPDTQYF
TRBV28,CASRAASSGNTIYF
TRBV11-3,CASSPGGRGTEAFF
TRBV28,CASSQDRGKGEQYF
TRBV6-6,CASSYERGQAGNTIYF
TRBV28,CASSLGGLAHYGYTF
TRBV28,CASSFRVNEQFF
TRBV5-4,CASSPKLGGGTEAFF
TRBV5-1,CASSSWTSTDTQYF
TRBV5-4,CASSWGGTTNEKLFF
TRBV25-1,CASSEPRGPNTGELFF
TRBV7-3,CASSSDRDSYEQYF
TRBV5-1,CASSLGAGGTFGYTF
TRBV7-9,CASRKTGLADEQFF
TRBV5-8,CASSLGQGLTDTQYF
TRBV6-6,CASAGPGNTEAFF
TRBV29-1,CSVERGSSNTEAFF
TRBV7-2,CASSSRTGGPYEQYF
TRBV19,CASMDRVIDTQYF
TRBV11-2,CASSFGGLNTEAFF
TRBV28,CATRELGSGANVLTF
TRBV5-1,CASSSTPRQGLTYEQYF
TRBV4-2,CASSQVAGGMSSYEQYF
TRBV28,CASSLAGVDGYTF
TRBV9,CASSVQDSNNEKLFF
TRBV28,CASSGGGLVYGYTF
TRBV7-6,CASSGTGSADTQYF
TRBV5-6,CASSLDRRRYYGYTF
TRBV6-6,CASSYISGNTIYF
TRBV11-2,CASSLEQGLYEQYF
TRBV9,CASSVSGYNEQFF
TRBV29-1,CSVRYVGLRETQYF
TRBV11-2,CASSQVLERNTQYF
TRBV4-1,CASSQPRDSEAFF
TRBV30,CAWRLGTPYEQYF